Listed below are T cell receptor beta chains from one sample, sequenced in a study of vaccination effects on CD4 cells after COVID-19. These receptors have no identified antigens. Generated by immunoSEQ multiplex PCR, the TCRdb table keeps only in-frame clones and is missing some. The table has fewer than 75,000 clones, approximately 81% seen once. This material consisted of CD4+ T cells from PBMCs cultured without peptide, taken after COVID-19 vaccination. The receptors derive from a human donor who received a COVID-19 vaccine. Both conserved end residues are part of each CDR3. D genes are given only for firm matches. Clone size is not always given. Where it is, it says once, few, many or a class for expanded clones.

clone size,V gene,J gene,D gene,CDR3 protein,CDR3 DNA
NA,TRBV6-5,TRBJ1-2,TRBD1,CASSYATGFNGYTF,TGTGCCAGCAGTTACGCGACAGGGTTTAATGGCTACACCTTC
NA,TRBV5-1,TRBJ1-5,NA,CASSLGSNQPQHF,TGCGCCAGCAGCTTGGGCAGCAATCAGCCCCAGCATTTT
NA,TRBV2,TRBJ1-3,TRBD1,CASSVGQVSGNTIYF,TGTGCCAGCAGTGTAGGACAGGTCTCTGGAAACACCATATATTTT
few,TRBV19,TRBJ1-6,NA,CASSRGREGSPLHF,TGTGCCAGTAGTCGGGGCAGGGAAGGATCACCCCTCCACTTT
NA,TRBV19,TRBJ2-5,NA,CATRDLFNVEETQYF,TGTGCCACCCGGGACCTCTTTAATGTAGAGGAGACCCAGTACTTC
NA,TRBV3-1/TRBV3-2,TRBJ2-5,NA,CASSQDPGFPETQYF,TGTGCCAGCAGCCAAGATCCCGGGTTCCCAGAGACCCAGTACTTC
once,TRBV29-1,TRBJ2-7,NA,CSIRQDLYEQYF,TGCAGCATCCGACAGGACCTCTACGAGCAGTACTTC
NA,TRBV3-1/TRBV3-2,TRBJ1-2,NA,CASSQGAVSYGYTF,TGTGCCAGCAGCCAAGGGGCAGTATCCTATGGCTACACCTTC
NA,TRBV6-1,TRBJ1-2,NA,CASSELNYGYTF,TGTGCCAGCAGTGAGCTGAACTATGGCTACACCTTC
NA,TRBV5-4,TRBJ2-7,TRBD2,CASSLERAGGSYEQYF,TGTGCCAGCAGCTTGGAGCGAGCGGGGGGCTCCTACGAGCAGTACTTC
NA,TRBV7-9,TRBJ2-1,NA,CASSQLLNEQFF,TGTGCCAGCAGCCAACTACTTAATGAGCAGTTCTTC
NA,TRBV11-3,TRBJ2-2,TRBD2,CASSLAGGSTGELFF,TGTGCCAGCAGCTTAGCGGGGGGGTCCACCGGGGAGCTGTTTTTT
NA,TRBV30,TRBJ1-3,TRBD1,CAWSRGQGGNTIYF,TGTGCCTGGAGTCGCGGACAGGGAGGAAACACCATATATTTT
NA,TRBV7-2,TRBJ1-1,NA,CASSFETAYTEAFF,TGTGCCAGCAGCTTTGAGACAGCCTACACTGAAGCTTTCTTT
NA,TRBV30,TRBJ1-2,TRBD1,CARNNRGTYGYTF,TGTGCCCGTAATAACAGGGGTACCTATGGCTACACCTTC
once,TRBV30,TRBJ2-7,TRBD1,CAWRNRGEQYF,TGTGCCTGGAGGAACAGGGGCGAGCAGTACTTC
few,TRBV28,TRBJ2-1,NA,CASTPMPRGANEQFF,TGTGCCAGCACTCCTATGCCCCGAGGGGCGAATGAGCAGTTCTTC
once,TRBV6-6,TRBJ2-7,TRBD1,CASTRDRGYEQYF,TGTGCCAGCACCAGGGACAGAGGCTACGAGCAGTACTTC
NA,TRBV28,TRBJ2-1,TRBD2,CASLTSGRYNEQFF,TGTGCCAGCTTGACTAGCGGGAGGTACAATGAGCAGTTCTTC
NA,TRBV14,TRBJ1-1,NA,CASSQDEGVTEAFF,TGTGCCAGCAGCCAAGATGAGGGGGTGACTGAAGCTTTCTTT
NA,TRBV6-2/TRBV6-3,TRBJ1-2,TRBD1,CASSYSTDRGHGYTF,TGTGCCAGCAGTTACTCCACCGACAGGGGGCATGGCTACACCTTC
NA,TRBV18,TRBJ2-1,TRBD2,CASSPSKGLAYNEQFF,TGTGCCAGCTCGCCCTCTAAGGGACTAGCCTACAATGAGCAGTTCTTC
NA,TRBV5-4,TRBJ2-1,NA,CASSLARNAWNEQFF,TGTGCCAGCAGCTTGGCCCGCAATGCATGGAATGAGCAGTTCTTC
NA,TRBV5-4,TRBJ2-5,TRBD1,CASRFDRGGYGTQYF,TGTGCCAGCAGGTTCGACAGGGGGGGATATGGGACCCAGTACTTC
once,TRBV6-5,TRBJ1-2,NA,CASSSPYGYTF,TGTGCCAGCAGTTCTCCTTATGGCTACACCTTC
NA,TRBV5-1,TRBJ2-7,NA,CASSPGRPSYEQYF,TGCGCCAGCAGCCCCGGACGGCCTTCCTACGAGCAGTACTTC
NA,TRBV5-4,TRBJ1-2,TRBD1,CASSFIPGQVNYGYTF,TGTGCCAGCAGTTTTATTCCGGGACAGGTTAACTATGGCTACACCTTC
NA,TRBV11-2,TRBJ2-7,TRBD1,CASSLVGGGTGAYEQYF,TGTGCCAGCAGCTTAGTTGGGGGAGGGACAGGGGCTTACGAGCAGTACTTC
NA,TRBV6-5,TRBJ2-7,NA,CASTLRGNSYEQYF,TGTGCCAGCACCCTTAGGGGGAACTCCTACGAGCAGTACTTC
few,TRBV5-1,TRBJ2-3,TRBD2,CASSLDDTASGGWLTQYF,TGCGCCAGCAGCTTGGACGATACGGCTAGCGGGGGGTGGCTTACGCAGTATTTT
NA,TRBV7-2,TRBJ1-3,NA,CASSLEGLQGVGNTIYF,TGTGCCAGCAGCTTAGAAGGGCTGCAGGGCGTTGGAAACACCATATATTTT
NA,TRBV12-3/TRBV12-4,TRBJ1-1,NA,CASTRLQNTEAFF,TGTGCCAGCACAAGACTGCAAAACACTGAAGCTTTCTTT
NA,TRBV3-1/TRBV3-2,TRBJ2-3,NA,CASRSNTGSSPQDTQYF,TGTGCCAGCAGGTCGAATACAGGGAGCTCCCCCCAAGATACGCAGTATTTT
once,TRBV7-9,TRBJ1-3,NA,CAPGPSGNTIYF,TGTGCCCCGGGCCCCTCTGGAAACACCATATATTTT
NA,TRBV6-1,TRBJ2-7,TRBD1,CASRGQGTSYEQYF,TGTGCCAGCAGGGGACAGGGGACCTCCTACGAGCAGTACTTC
NA,TRBV7-9,TRBJ2-1,NA,CASSSGISSYNEQFF,TGTGCCAGCAGCTCAGGGATAAGCTCCTACAATGAGCAGTTCTTC
NA,TRBV7-8,TRBJ1-1,NA,CASSLRGNTEAFF,TGTGCCAGCAGCTTAAGGGGGAACACTGAAGCTTTCTTT